The 11 T cell receptor beta chains presented below share a single source sample, sequenced in a study of T cell clonality in common variable immunodeficiency. Points from the study as a whole: Reportedly, TCR beta sequences from common variable immunodeficiency showed fewer deletions and N-nucleotide insertions.

Clones were sequenced by immunoSEQ multiplex PCR, and TCRdb holds only the in-frame ones, with some missing. The sample is made up of roughly 14,000 clones, none counted only once. These receptors lack a known antigen. Sequenced material: peripheral blood mononuclear cells. The receptors derive from a human donor with common variable immunodeficiency.

This clone was counted a few times. The CDR3 is cut off 3 residues early in the read; its end comes from the germline J gene. The rearrangement joins TRBV18 to TRBJ1-3, with D unresolved. From germline, CDR1 is KGHSH and CDR2 LQKENI. The V gene lost 3 bases and the J gene lost 6 bases, with 9 bases spanning the gap. The CDR3 sequence is 13 residues long. CDR3 DNA (partial): TGTGCCAGCTCACCGGGCCCACAAAACACC. Its protein is CASSPGPQNT. The whole CDR3 region reads CASSPGPQNTIYF.

This clone occurred a few times. The read comes to an end 3 residues before the CDR3 does, leaving the germline J gene to fill in the end. This chain joins TRBV30 and TRBJ1-2; TRBD1 matches 7 bases. The CDR3 has 15 amino acids. The ends lost 4 bases at V and 1 base at J; junction bases unmatched: 9. The germline gives CDR1 GTSNPN, CDR2 SVGIG (reference sequence). Here the CDR3 reads CAWTRGQEYNYGYTF. The sequenced CDR3 bases are TGTGCCTGGACCCGAGGACAGGAATATAACTATGGC.

This clone has more than one count but fewer than ten. The read gets to within 3 residues of the CDR3 end, and the germline J gene fills in the rest. The chain couples TRBV5-1 to TRBJ2-7, with 7 bases aligning to TRBD2. J gave up 6 bases and V 0 bases, and 3 bases lay outside the gene matches. Germline lookup yields CDR1 SGHRS and CDR2 YFSETQ. CDR3 length equals 13 residues. CDR3 DNA (partial): TGCGCCAGCAGCTTGGGACAGCGGGGCGAG. Translated, it gives CASSLGQRGE. The whole CDR3 protein reads CASSLGQRGEQYF.

This clone was seen only a few times. The CDR3 end lies 3 residues beyond the end of the read and is filled in from the germline J gene. The chain carries TRBV30 and TRBJ2-7, with a tentative D call TRBD1 (5 bases). Per the germline V gene, CDR1 is GTSNPN and CDR2 is SVGIG (reference sequence). With 0 bases removed from V and 3 bases from J, the gap between germline ends came to 12 bases. This CDR3 is 14 amino acids long. Incomplete CDR3 DNA: TGTGCCTGGAGTGTAGGGCCAGGGAACTACGAG. Translated: CAWSVGPGNYE. Given in full, the CDR3 is CAWSVGPGNYEQYF.

This clone came up many times. The CDR3 is cut off 3 residues early in the read; its end comes from the germline J gene. This rearrangement joins TRBV5-1 to TRBJ2-5; tentatively, D is TRBD1 (5 bases). From germline, CDR1 is SGHRS and CDR2 YFSETQ. This CDR3 is built from 15 residues. Between the trimmed V and J ends, which lost 0 bases and 2 bases, there was a span of 11 bases. Incomplete CDR3 DNA: TGCGCCAGCAGCTTGGAGGCAGGGATACAAGAGACC. Amino acids: CASSLEAGIQET. The full CDR3 sequence reads CASSLEAGIQETQYF.

CDR3 bases read: TGTGCCAGCAGTCCTGTGGGTGGGACAGGGTACGAG. Amino acids: CASSPVGGTGYE. From start to end, the CDR3 is CASSPVGGTGYEQYF. The J gene is TRBJ2-7, the V gene TRBV7-8; 9 nucleotides agree with TRBD1. The observed sequence ends 3 residues before the CDR3 terminus, with the missing tail filled in from the germline J gene. The CDR3 runs to 15 residues. In germline, CDR1 is SGHVS, CDR2 FQNEAQ. With 6 bases clipped from V and 4 bases from J, the junction kept 10 bases outside the gene matches.

The sequenced part of the CDR3 DNA is TGCAGTGCTCCAGGACTAGCGGGAGGGTTGGAGACC. This encodes CSAPGLAGGLET. The whole CDR3 protein is CSAPGLAGGLETQYF. The chain combines TRBV20-1 with TRBJ2-5; 15 bases line up with TRBD2. The read is 3 residues too short to cover the CDR3 end, so that end is filled in from the germline J gene. Germline values: CDR1 DFQATT, CDR2 SNEGSKA (reference sequence). Germline trimming cut 5 bases from V and 5 bases from J; bases unmatched to any gene: 6. CDR3 length equals 15 residues.

The sample holds a few counts of this clone. The sequenced fragment ends 3 residues before the CDR3 boundary, so the rest is inferred from the germline J gene. V is TRBV5-1 and J is TRBJ2-5, with 9 positions matching TRBD1. After removal of 4 bases from V and 4 bases from J, the junction contained 14 bases not matched to a gene. CDR1 and CDR2 from the germline V gene are SGHRS and YFSETQ. The length of the CDR3 is 17 residues. Partial CDR3 DNA: TGCGCCAGCAGCGGCGGCTTCGGGACAGGGTATAGAGAGACC. Protein product: CASSGGFGTGYRET. The whole CDR3 region reads CASSGGFGTGYRETQYF.

This clone has only a few counts. The CDR3 reads CASSPGWGENYGYTF. The CDR3 bases that were read are TGTGCCAGCTCCCCAGGTTGGGGGGAAAACTATGGC. The rearrangement links TRBV18 to TRBJ1-2, with D possibly TRBD1 on 5 matching bases. The CDR3 extends 3 residues past the end of the read, so its final part is completed from the germline J gene. Trimming shortened V by 6 bases and J by 2 bases, and 16 bases separated the two germline ends. Germline V gives CDR1 KGHSH, CDR2 LQKENI. This CDR3 spans 15 amino acids.

This clone was seen only a few times. The CDR3 end is not reached by the read, which stops 3 residues before it; the germline J gene fills it in. The genes are TRBV7-9 and TRBJ2-7; D is undetermined. This CDR3 comprises 12 residues. CDR1 is SEHNR and CDR2 is FQNEAQ in the germline V gene (reference sequence). The ends were cut back, 8 bases at V and 0 bases at J, with 8 bases in the middle. The covered CDR3 bases are TGTGCCAGCGGTCATAGCTCCTACGAG. Residues: CASGHSSYE. The complete CDR3 protein is CASGHSSYEQYF.

There are a few counts of this clone. Coverage ceases 3 residues before the CDR3 finishes, and the germline J gene fills in the end. The gene calls are TRBV6-2 or TRBV6-3 and TRBJ2-1; 8 bases agree with TRBD2. The CDR3 extends over 15 amino acids. V lost 6 bases, J lost 8 bases, and 12 bases stayed unmatched. CDR1 is MNHEY and CDR2 is SVGEGT in the germline V gene. The CDR3 DNA, read in part, is TGTGCCAGCAGGGATCGGGGGGGCAGCCGTGATGAG. Translation: CASRDRGGSRDE. The entire CDR3 sequence reads CASRDRGGSRDEQFF.